Listed here are 29 T cell receptor beta chains from one sample, sequenced in a study of cytomegalovirus exposure and HLA in healthy donors. The PCR employed 60 Vbeta primers together with 13 Jbeta primers. The table came from immunoSEQ multiplex PCR; TCRdb's copy has only in-frame clones and leaves some out. The table lists under 250,000 clones, approximately 80% of them singletons. The sample comprised PBMCs. These receptors originate from a boy between 2 and 10 years old in good health and CMV-seronegative.

The chain links TRBV2 to TRBJ1-2; D possibly corresponds to TRBD1 (5 bases). Trimming shortened V by 0 bases and J by 4 bases, and 18 bases separated the two germline ends. This CDR3 is 17 amino acids long. Germline V gene lookup returns CDR1 SNHLY and CDR2 FYNNEI. CDR3 DNA sequence: TGTGCCAGCAGTGAAGCGCGACGGGGGGTCCCCTTCTATGGCTACACCTTC. Encoded protein: CASSEARRGVPFYGYTF.

The chain has TRBV2 and TRBJ2-4; D is uncertain. Trimming cost V 7 bases and J 0 bases, with 13 bases left between them. CDR3 length equals 15 residues. CDR1 is SNHLY and CDR2 is FYNNEI in the germline V gene. CDR3 loop: CASNYLTGAKNIQYF. CDR3 DNA: TGTGCCAGCAACTACTTAACCGGAGCCAAAAACATTCAGTACTTC.

The chain carries TRBV6-5 and TRBJ1-2, with D perhaps TRBD1 (5 bases). Germline CDR1 reads MNHEY; CDR2 reads SVGAGI. This CDR3 spans 14 amino acids. V was cut by 5 bases and J by 0 bases, with 10 bases left in between. CDR3 in DNA: TGTGCCAGCAGTGGGGCCGCTTCTAACTATGGCTACACCTTC. As protein: CASSGAASNYGYTF.

The CDR3 here is CASTTGGSTDTQYF. CDR3 nucleotides: TGTGCCAGTACCACAGGGGGTTCGACAGATACGCAGTATTTT. The gene calls are TRBV19 and TRBJ2-3; the match to TRBD1 covers 8 bases. The V gene end was trimmed by 7 bases and the J gene end by 3 bases; junction bases not matched to a gene: 6. This CDR3 spans 14 amino acids. The germline CDR1 and CDR2 sequences are LNHDA and SQIVND (reference sequence).

This sequence joins TRBV27 and TRBJ2-5, with TRBD2 identical over 10 bases. The DNA end lines up better with TRBJ2-7; the J call may be wrong. CDR1 and CDR2 (germline): MNHEY, SMNVEV (reference sequence). The CDR3 is made up of 14 amino acids. CDR3 sequence reads: CASSPSGGGYEQYF. The CDR3 DNA follows: TGTGCCAGCAGTCCTAGCGGGGGTGGCTACGAGCAGTACTTC.

The V gene is TRBV30, the J gene TRBJ1-4, with 7 bases identical to TRBD1. J lost 8 bases, V lost 2 bases, and 8 bases had no gene match. Germline V gene lookup returns CDR1 GTSNPN and CDR2 SVGIG (reference sequence). The CDR3 has 14 amino acids. In DNA, the CDR3 is TGTGCCTGGAGTCCGGGACAGTCGGGCGAAAAACTGTTTTTT. Its protein product is CAWSPGQSGEKLFF.

The V and J genes are TRBV19 and TRBJ1-2; D gene unclear. Between the trimmed V and J ends, which lost 6 bases and 0 bases, there was a span of 17 bases. CDR1 is LNHDA, CDR2 SQIVND, per germline (reference sequence). This CDR3 spans 16 amino acids. CDR3 bases: TGTGCCAGTAGATTACTGTCCGGCGGGGCTAACTATGGCTACACCTTC. It is translated as CASRLLSGGANYGYTF.

The V call is TRBV9, the J call TRBJ2-3; TRBD2 matches at 12 bases. There are 20 residues in the CDR3. Trimming took 4 bases from V and 6 from J; bases not matched to a gene: 21. Germline V CDR1 and CDR2: SGDLS, YYNGEE. The CDR3 reads CASSRNPGLAGLPIGDTQYF. The CDR3 DNA follows: TGTGCCAGCAGCAGAAACCCAGGACTAGCGGGACTCCCAATTGGGGATACGCAGTATTTT.

This sequence joins TRBV19 and TRBJ2-3, with D maybe TRBD2 (6 bases). Trimming pared 4 bases from V and 2 bases from J, leaving 10 bases between. Germline CDR1 LNHDA, CDR2 SQIVND (reference sequence). CDR3 length: 14 residues. CDR3 amino acids: CASSTSDATDTQYF. CDR3 DNA: TGTGCCAGTAGTACTAGCGATGCCACAGATACGCAGTATTTT.

The chain couples TRBV19 to TRBJ1-1; D remains ambiguous. V lost 6 bases to trimming and J lost 7 bases, with 12 bases between them. The CDR3 is 12 residues long. Germline CDR1 and CDR2: LNHDA and SQIVND (reference sequence). The CDR3, as DNA: TGTGCCAGTAGCGTCGGAGGGCGTGAAGCTTTCTTT. Translated, it gives CASSVGGREAFF.

The chain carries TRBV29-1 and TRBJ2-6; tentative D call: TRBD2 (7 bases). Trimming removed 8 bases at V and 2 bases at J, with 16 bases between. The CDR3 has 15 residues. Germline values: CDR1 SQVTM, CDR2 ANQGSEA. The CDR3 coding sequence is TGCAGCCCGAAGGGGGGGTCCACTGGGGCCAACGTCCTGACTTTC. The encoded protein is CSPKGGSTGANVLTF.

V usage is TRBV18 and J usage is TRBJ2-5; no clear D gene. The CDR3 consists of 16 residues. Trimming removed 2 bases at V and 5 bases at J, with 18 bases between. Germline V gene data show CDR1 as KGHSH and CDR2 as LQKENI. The CDR3 coding sequence is TGTGCCAGCTCACCAGGTCTAAGAGTGTCAGCGGAGACCCAGTACTTC. The encoded protein is CASSPGLRVSAETQYF. Drawing the rest from reference TRBV18 and TRBJ2-5, the complete variable domain is NAGVMQNPRHLVRRRGQEARLRCSPMKGHSHVYWYRQLPEEGLKFMVYLQKENIIDESGMPKERFSAEFPKEGPSILRIQQVVRGDSAAYFCASSPGLRVSAETQYFGPGTRLLVL.

V is TRBV5-6 and J is TRBJ2-3; 14 positions agree with TRBD2. V was pared by 3 bases and J by 5 bases, with 5 bases of the junction left unmatched. This CDR3 is built from 16 residues. Germline loops: CDR1 SGHDT, CDR2 YYEEEE. The CDR3 DNA reads TGTGCCAGCAGCTACCGGACTAGCGGGGGGAAAGATACGCAGTATTTT. It encodes CASSYRTSGGKDTQYF.

CDR3 in amino acids: CASSRSYLGLSSTDTQYF. The CDR3 DNA is TGTGCCAGCAGCCGCAGCTACCTAGGACTAAGTAGCACAGATACGCAGTATTTT. This rearrangement joins TRBV2 to TRBJ2-3; D is possibly TRBD2 (6 bases). The germline gives CDR1 SNHLY, CDR2 FYNNEI. V was cut by 6 bases and J by 0 bases, with 22 bases left in between. The CDR3 runs to 18 residues.

As to this clone: Other DNA sequences in the same sample also yield this CDR3. The chain employs TRBV19 and TRBJ1-1; D unclear. The CDR3 is made up of 11 amino acids. V shed 8 bases and J shed 1 base, with 5 bases lying between them. Germline CDR1 is LNHDA and CDR2 is SQIVND (reference sequence). CDR3 sequence: CASRGNTEAFF. The CDR3 nucleotides are TGTGCCAGTCGGGGGAACACTGAAGCTTTCTTT.

The chain combines TRBV6-1 with TRBJ1-2; D gene uncertain. The CDR3 runs 14 residues. V was shortened by 6 bases and J by 0 bases, with 11 bases between the two germline ends. Germline V gene data show CDR1 as MNHNS and CDR2 as SASEGT. DNA of the CDR3: TGTGCCAGCAGCGAACACTCCCCTAACTATGGCTACACCTTC. It is translated as CASSEHSPNYGYTF.

This clone was recorded a few times. This sequence joins TRBV30 and TRBJ1-5, with D maybe TRBD1 (5 bases). Germline lookup yields CDR1 GTSNPN and CDR2 SVGIG (reference sequence). The length of the CDR3 is 14 residues. With 2 bases removed from V and 4 bases from J, the gap between germline ends came to 12 bases. Here the CDR3 reads CAWSRGGGNQPQHF. The CDR3 DNA is TGTGCCTGGAGTCGAGGCGGGGGAAATCAGCCCCAGCATTTT.

This rearrangement joins TRBV30 to TRBJ2-7; TRBD2 is a possible D gene (6 bases). This CDR3 has 12 residues. V dropped 3 bases and J dropped 4 bases, with 10 bases sitting between them. CDR1 and CDR2 (germline): GTSNPN, SVGIG (reference sequence). This CDR3 is CAWSQGLYEQYF. In DNA form, the CDR3 reads TGTGCCTGGAGCCAGGGACTGTACGAGCAGTACTTC.

The chain recombines TRBV30 with TRBJ1-2; 9 nucleotides align to TRBD1. CDR1 GTSNPN and CDR2 SVGIG come from the germline V gene (reference sequence). V gave up 0 bases and J gave up 7 bases; unmatched junction bases: 12. The length of the CDR3 is 16 residues. The CDR3, as DNA: TGTGCCTGGAGTGTACGTCTAGGGACAGGGAGAGTTGGCTACACCTTC. Its protein is CAWSVRLGTGRVGYTF.

V usage is TRBV2 and J usage is TRBJ1-2, with D possibly matching TRBD1 (6 bases). Germline values: CDR1 SNHLY, CDR2 FYNNEI. The CDR3 consists of 15 residues. V lost 1 base to trimming and J lost 4 bases, with 13 bases between them. In DNA form, the CDR3 reads TGTGCCAGCAGTGAAGACCCAGGGGCGGGCTATGGCTACACCTTC. Protein sequence: CASSEDPGAGYGYTF. The full variable domain, its missing parts supplied by reference TRBV2 and TRBJ1-2, is EPEVTQTPSHQVTQMGQEVILRCVPISNHLYFYWYRQILGQKVEFLVSFYNNEISEKSEIFDDQFSVERPDGSNFTLKIRSTKLEDSAMYFCASSEDPGAGYGYTFGSGTRLTVV.

The chain uses TRBV7-9 and TRBJ2-5; 7 bases are a match to TRBD2. V was pared by 6 bases and J by 7 bases, with 5 bases of the junction left unmatched. Germline CDR1 SEHNR, CDR2 FQNEAQ (reference sequence). This CDR3 has 12 amino acids. CDR3 in amino acids: CASRSGGGTQYF. The CDR3 DNA follows: TGTGCCAGCAGATCGGGGGGAGGGACCCAGTACTTC.

This clone was detected only a few times. V gene TRBV30 combines with J gene TRBJ2-5; 8 bases agree with TRBD1. J gave up 5 bases and V 1 base, and 6 bases lay outside the gene matches. This CDR3 is 14 amino acids long. Germline V gene lookup returns CDR1 GTSNPN and CDR2 SVGIG (reference sequence). The CDR3 here is CAWSGTGMRETQYF. CDR3 DNA sequence: TGTGCCTGGAGTGGGACAGGGATGAGGGAGACCCAGTACTTC.

The J gene is TRBJ1-1, the V gene TRBV9; D is uncertain. The CDR3 sequence is 13 residues long. Germline assignment: CDR1 SGDLS and CDR2 YYNGEE. V was pared by 4 bases and J by 3 bases, with 10 bases between. The CDR3 protein is CASSPAIDTEAFF. CDR3 sequence (DNA): TGTGCCAGCAGCCCAGCGATCGACACTGAAGCTTTCTTT.

The chain employs TRBV2 and TRBJ2-1; 10 nucleotides agree with TRBD2. The CDR3 covers 17 residues. J lost 0 bases, V lost 8 bases, and 10 bases had no gene match. Germline V gene lookup returns CDR1 SNHLY and CDR2 FYNNEI. The CDR3 bases are TGTGCCAGCTGGCTAGCGGGGGCCCCGAGCTCCTACAATGAGCAGTTCTTC. It encodes CASWLAGAPSSYNEQFF.

A note on this clone: At the DNA level, this CDR3 is encoded by other sequences in the same sample as well. V is TRBV18 and J is TRBJ2-5; TRBD1 might be the D (5 bases). CDR3 length: 13 residues. The V end lost 2 bases, the J end lost 2 bases, and 6 bases lay between the germline ends. Per germline, CDR1 KGHSH and CDR2 LQKENI. The CDR3 spells CASSPDSQETQYF. The DNA of the CDR3 is TGTGCCAGCTCACCAGACAGTCAAGAGACCCAGTACTTC. Full variable domain (rest looked up from reference TRBV18 and TRBJ2-5): NAGVMQNPRHLVRRRGQEARLRCSPMKGHSHVYWYRQLPEEGLKFMVYLQKENIIDESGMPKERFSAEFPKEGPSILRIQQVVRGDSAAYFCASSPDSQETQYFGPGTRLLVL.

The chain is built from TRBV10-1 and TRBJ1-1; D remains ambiguous. The CDR3 runs to 12 residues. The germline gives CDR1 WNHNN, CDR2 SYGVQD (reference sequence). With 3 bases removed from V and 1 base from J, the gap between germline ends came to 3 bases. CDR3 bases: TGCGCCAGCAGTGAAGCGAACACTGAAGCTTTCTTT. It encodes CASSEANTEAFF.

This chain links TRBV30 with TRBJ2-7; 14 positions match TRBD2. J lost 3 bases, V lost 2 bases, and 3 bases had no gene match. CDR1 GTSNPN and CDR2 SVGIG come from the germline V gene (reference sequence). This CDR3 comprises 15 residues. The CDR3 nucleotides read TGTGCCTGGAGTATGGGACTAGCGGGGGTCTACGAGCAGTACTTC. As protein: CAWSMGLAGVYEQYF.

The rearrangement uses TRBV6-5 and TRBJ1-2; 7 positions match TRBD1. Losses at the gene ends were 7 bases for V and 3 bases for J; bases not matched to a gene: 8. Germline CDR1 is MNHEY and CDR2 is SVGAGI. The CDR3 is 14 residues long. CDR3 amino acids: CASKPAGGDYGYTF. As DNA, the CDR3 is TGTGCCAGCAAACCGGCAGGGGGTGACTATGGCTACACCTTC.

The CDR3 sequence is CASRERQNTGELFF. For the CDR3, the DNA is TGCGCCAGCAGGGAGCGACAGAACACCGGGGAGCTGTTTTTT. V usage is TRBV10-1 and J usage is TRBJ2-2; D is ambiguous. Germline V gives CDR1 WNHNN, CDR2 SYGVQD (reference sequence). The CDR3 has 14 residues. V lost 6 bases, J lost 1 base, and 9 bases lay in between.